Included here is one TCR beta chain sequence, with context. A few counts support this clone. The antigen this receptor binds is unknown. No base qualities exist here, and no much larger clone lies one base off it. Another Seattle source contributed samples from volunteer blood donors who had recovered from COVID-19. Whole blood was collected in K2EDTA tubes by collaborating institutions according to the institutions' own protocols. Collaborator samples were shipped for TCRbeta analysis as frozen whole blood, isolated PBMCs, or DNA extracted from either sample type. The sample originates from a study of blood T cell repertoires in COVID-19 (dated by TCRdb to 2018 to 2021). Background for the entire study: Samples covering the acute and convalescent phases of COVID-19 were provided by collaborators in the United States, Italy and Spain. The dataset comprised deeply sampled blood TCRbeta repertoires from subjects exposed to, actively infected with, or recovered from COVID-19. Nearly every sample came with metadata listing a de-identified subject ID, COVID-19 status, age in years and sex. The repertoires were made available in a free public database intended to serve as a resource for research on the immune response to SARS-CoV-2. The material from the prospective study consisted of cDNA or gDNA derived from T cells, B-cell-depleted T cells, or PBMCs. Samples came from the ongoing ImmuneRACE study (first 160 participants) plus 1,254 subjects from 6 global collaborators. Where available, HLA class I and class II types were taken from metadata supplied by the sample provider and were not determined by assay-based typing.

The CDR3 holds 14 amino acids from the cysteine to the phenylalanine. CDR3 DNA is the only sequence kept; it has 42 bases, read in frame from the first base. The germline V gene (reference sequence) yields MNHNY for CDR1 and SVGAGI for CDR2. V has 4 bases trimmed and J has 6 bases trimmed; junction bases matching no gene number 5. TCRbeta CDR3 regions were amplified from genomic DNA using the immunoSEQ Assay, a bias-controlled multiplex PCR. The authors processed their data as follows. The number of nucleated cells in each sample was estimated from the amplification of reference gene primers within the assay. To quantify the absolute abundance of each unique TCRbeta CDR3 rearrangement, sequence reads were collapsed and filtered. For each sample, productive Simpson clonality was calculated as the square root of Simpson's diversity index over productive rearrangements. Held by TCRdb, this immuneACCESS table contains in-frame sequences only and omits some clones. Under half of the omission traces to an unresolved V gene where checked; the cause of the rest is unknown. V, J and clone size reflect that table, while D and trimming were determined from the DNA. The sample records roughly 280,000 clones, approximately 90% of which are singletons. 2% to 2.5% of the sample rests with the top ten.

Results the study describes overall, beyond this receptor: The quantity of clinical and demographic metadata differed by source and by participant and was supplied without curation.

This chain joins TRBV6-6 to TRBJ2-2, with 7 junctional bases fitting TRBD1. The TCR originated in a woman aged 45-65 years who had recovered from COVID-19. Sequenced input: peripheral blood. The DNA reads as follows: TGTGCCAGCAGTTCGACAGGGTCTGCCGGGGAGCTGTTTTTT. The encoded protein is CASSSTGSAGELFF.